This T cell receptor (beta chain) was identified in a study of T-cell memory formation after mild COVID-19 (dated by TCRdb to the early 2020s). Some background on the complete study: TCR sequence clusters from the two donors were largely donor specific. T-cell clones expanding and contracting after mild COVID-19 in a couple of donors were tracked by longitudinal TCRalpha and TCRbeta repertoire sequencing. Two young, previously healthy adult volunteers made up the cohort, one male and one female.

CDR1 SGHRS and CDR2 YFSETQ were looked up in the germline V gene. V sheds 0 bases and J sheds 5 bases, leaving 11 bases between their ends. The CDR3 spans 14 residues, from the cysteine through the phenylalanine. Kept here is only the CDR3 DNA, which spans 42 bases and is read in frame from base 1. The instrument given in TCRdb is Illumina NovaSeq 6000. cDNA libraries for TCRalpha and TCRbeta were prepared by 5'RACE using constant-segment primers, with sample barcodes and unique molecular identifiers added. Trizol reagent was used to extract RNA from every sample. Amplification of the libraries took two PCR steps, and the second step added a second sample barcode plus Illumina TruSeq adapters. Libraries were sequenced on an Illumina NovaSeq with 2 x 150 bp paired-end reads. The source study handled its data this way. With migec v1.2.7, reads were demultiplexed and then collapsed into UMI-guided consensus sequences. Using mixcr v2.1.11, UMI consensuses were aligned to TRA and TRB V and J templates and then assembled into clonotypes. A clonotype was counted as expanded or contracted only if both edgeR and NoisET called the change significant, with noise models trained on biological replicates. edgeR calls used a false discovery rate-adjusted p below 0.01 and a log2 fold-change threshold of 1. As an exploratory analysis of dynamics, max-normalized trajectories of the 1000 most abundant clonotypes were examined with PCA combined with hierarchical clustering. Separately sequenced CD4+ and CD8+ repertoires were used to assign a CD4 or CD8 phenotype to each responding clone. Starting from the raw public reads, TCRdb applied fastp trimming at Q25, assembled clones with MiXCR and retained in-frame beta chains. Records with the same CDR3 protein are collapsed into one entry carrying the most frequent genes and DNA. What appears here as the V and J calls and clone size reflects TCRdb's work, not the paper's. The sample includes about 280,000 distinct CDR3 sequences, with 7.5% to 9.5% observed a single time. Clones ranked in the top ten supply approximately 23% of the sample.

Ficoll-Paque density gradient centrifugation was used to isolate PBMCs. Paper-wide results and their limitations: Contracting CD4+ clones turned up mainly in the CM and EM memory subsets, whereas EMRA was where CD8+ clones were enriched. SARS-CoV-2 specificity was not confirmed for the second-wave clones peaking on day 37. Balanced CD4/CD8 phenotypes were observed for clones contracting from day 15 to 85, whereas a bias towards CD4+ was observed for a second wave of clones expanding from day 15 to 37. The study included only a couple of mild cases, and larger cohorts that include severe cases with pre-infection samples were judged to be necessary. Some responding clones were found in pre-infection memory, which suggests that pre-existing cross-reactive memory T cells took part in the SARS-CoV-2 response.

This clonotype occurred many times. No antigen is known for it. Within one base of it there is no much larger clone, and no base qualities were kept. The source material was PBMCs or a T cell subset sorted from them (not recorded which). This chain is built from TRBV5-1 and TRBJ1-1, with an unclear D gene assignment. This TCR derives from a man in his late teens or twenties who had mild COVID-19 (a few samples of this study predate the infection). The sample titles of this study are shuffled in the database, so cell type and time point are left out; the donor was told from shared clones. The DNA sequence is as follows: TGCGCCAGCAGCTTGGGCGTGGGTGGAACTGAAGCTTTCTTT. Its product reads: CASSLGVGGTEAFF.